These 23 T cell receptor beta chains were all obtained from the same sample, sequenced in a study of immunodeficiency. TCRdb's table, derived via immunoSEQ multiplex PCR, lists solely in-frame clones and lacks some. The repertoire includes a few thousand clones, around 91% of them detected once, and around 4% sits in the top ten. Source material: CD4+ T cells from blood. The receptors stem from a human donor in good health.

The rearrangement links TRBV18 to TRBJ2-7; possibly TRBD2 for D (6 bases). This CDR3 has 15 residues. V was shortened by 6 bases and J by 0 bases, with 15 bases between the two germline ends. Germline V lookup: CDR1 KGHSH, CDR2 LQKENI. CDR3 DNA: TGTGCCAGCTCTCCGGGACTTATGAGCTCCTACGAGCAGTACTTC. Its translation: CASSPGLMSSYEQYF.

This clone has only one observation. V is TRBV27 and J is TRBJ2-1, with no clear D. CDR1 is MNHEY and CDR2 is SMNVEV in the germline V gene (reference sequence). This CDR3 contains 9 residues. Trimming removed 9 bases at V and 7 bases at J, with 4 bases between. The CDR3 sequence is CARGNEQFF. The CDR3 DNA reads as TGTGCCAGGGGGAATGAGCAGTTCTTC.

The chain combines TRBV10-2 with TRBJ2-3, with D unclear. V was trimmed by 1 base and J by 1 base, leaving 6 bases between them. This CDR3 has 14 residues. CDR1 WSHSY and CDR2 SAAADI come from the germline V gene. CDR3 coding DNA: TGCGCCAGCAGTGAGTGGGCAGGCACAGATACGCAGTATTTT. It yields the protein CASSEWAGTDTQYF.

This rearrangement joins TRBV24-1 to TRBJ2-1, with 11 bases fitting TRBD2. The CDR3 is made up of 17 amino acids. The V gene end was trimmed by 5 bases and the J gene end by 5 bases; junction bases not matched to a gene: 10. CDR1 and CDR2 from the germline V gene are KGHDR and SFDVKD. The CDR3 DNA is TGTGCCACCAGTGCTAGAGGGGTTAGCGGGGGGGACAATGAGCAGTTCTTC. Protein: CATSARGVSGGDNEQFF.

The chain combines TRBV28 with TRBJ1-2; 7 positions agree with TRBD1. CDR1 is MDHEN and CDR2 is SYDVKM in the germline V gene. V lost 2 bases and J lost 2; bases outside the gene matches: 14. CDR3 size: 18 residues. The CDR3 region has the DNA TGTGCCAGCAGTTTACAAGGCTTGAGGGGACAGCCGAACTATGGCTACACCTTC. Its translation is CASSLQGLRGQPNYGYTF.

CDR3 residues: CASSLTENQPQHF. The CDR3 nucleotides read TGTGCCAGCAGCCTGACAGAGAATCAGCCCCAGCATTTT. The V call is TRBV12-3 or TRBV12-4, the J call TRBJ1-5, with D possibly TRBD1 on 5 matching bases. This CDR3 has 13 residues. The ends were cut back, 6 bases at V and 4 bases at J, with 10 bases in the middle.

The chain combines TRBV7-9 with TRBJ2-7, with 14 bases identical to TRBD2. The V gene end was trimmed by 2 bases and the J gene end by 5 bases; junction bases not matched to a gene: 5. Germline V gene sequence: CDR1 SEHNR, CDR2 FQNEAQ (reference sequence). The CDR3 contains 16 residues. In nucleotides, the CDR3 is TGTGCCAGCAGCTTACGGGGACTAGCGGGAGTCGACGAGCAGTACTTC. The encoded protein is CASSLRGLAGVDEQYF.

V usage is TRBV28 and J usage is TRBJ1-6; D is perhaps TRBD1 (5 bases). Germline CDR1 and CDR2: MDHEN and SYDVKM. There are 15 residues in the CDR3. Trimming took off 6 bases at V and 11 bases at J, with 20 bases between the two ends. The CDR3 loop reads CASRPGLGGLTPLHF. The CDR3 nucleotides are TGTGCCAGCAGACCAGGGTTGGGAGGATTAACACCCCTCCACTTT.

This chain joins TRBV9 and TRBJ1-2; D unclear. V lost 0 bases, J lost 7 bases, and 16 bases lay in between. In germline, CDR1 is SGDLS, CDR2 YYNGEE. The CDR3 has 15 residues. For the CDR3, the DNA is TGTGCCAGCAGCGTAGTTGGCGGGGTGGCGAGTGGCTACACCTTC. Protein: CASSVVGGVASGYTF.

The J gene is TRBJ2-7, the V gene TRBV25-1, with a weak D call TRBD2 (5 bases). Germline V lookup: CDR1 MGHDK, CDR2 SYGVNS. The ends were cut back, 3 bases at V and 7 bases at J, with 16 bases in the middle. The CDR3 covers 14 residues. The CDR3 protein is CASSESVPQREQYF. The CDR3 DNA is TGTGCCAGCAGTGAGTCGGTCCCTCAGCGGGAGCAGTACTTC.

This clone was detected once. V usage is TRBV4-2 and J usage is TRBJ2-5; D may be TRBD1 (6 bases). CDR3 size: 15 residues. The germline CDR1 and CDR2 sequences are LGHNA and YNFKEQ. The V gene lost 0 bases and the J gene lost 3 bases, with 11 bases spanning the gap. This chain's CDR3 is CASSQDGGGKETQYF. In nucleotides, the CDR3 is TGTGCCAGCAGCCAAGATGGGGGCGGAAAAGAGACCCAGTACTTC.

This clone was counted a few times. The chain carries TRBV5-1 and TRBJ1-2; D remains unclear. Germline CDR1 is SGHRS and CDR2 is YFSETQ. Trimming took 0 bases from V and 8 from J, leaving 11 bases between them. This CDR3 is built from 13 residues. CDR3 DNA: TGCGCCAGCAGCTTGGATGGGTTCGTGGGCTACACCTTC. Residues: CASSLDGFVGYTF.

The DNA for the CDR3 is TGCGCCAGCAGCCAAGATCGGGAGGGGAGCCCCTACGAGCAGTACTTC. This gives the protein CASSQDREGSPYEQYF. J is TRBJ2-7 and V is TRBV4-1; 8 bases line up with TRBD2. The CDR3 contains 16 residues. CDR1 and CDR2 (germline): MGHRA, YSYEKL. With 0 bases clipped from V and 2 bases from J, the junction kept 6 bases outside the gene matches.

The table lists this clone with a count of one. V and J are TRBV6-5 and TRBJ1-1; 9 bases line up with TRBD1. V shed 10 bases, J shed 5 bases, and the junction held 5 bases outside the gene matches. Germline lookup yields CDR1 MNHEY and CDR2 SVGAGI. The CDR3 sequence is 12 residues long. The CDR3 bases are TGTGCCACCGACAGGGGGAGGACTGAAGCTTTCTTT. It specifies CATDRGRTEAFF.

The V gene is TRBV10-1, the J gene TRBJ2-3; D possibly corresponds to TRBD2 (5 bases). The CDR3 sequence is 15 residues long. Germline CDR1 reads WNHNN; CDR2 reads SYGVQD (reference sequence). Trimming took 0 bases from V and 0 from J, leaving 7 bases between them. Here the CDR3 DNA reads TGCGCCAGCAGTGAGTCGAGCGGAAGCACAGATACGCAGTATTTT. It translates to CASSESSGSTDTQYF.

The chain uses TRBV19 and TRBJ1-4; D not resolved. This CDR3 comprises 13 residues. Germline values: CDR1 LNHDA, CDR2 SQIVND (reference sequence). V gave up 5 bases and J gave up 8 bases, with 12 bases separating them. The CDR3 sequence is CASSWRPGEKLFF. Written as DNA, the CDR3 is TGTGCCAGTAGTTGGCGGCCTGGGGAAAAACTGTTTTTT.

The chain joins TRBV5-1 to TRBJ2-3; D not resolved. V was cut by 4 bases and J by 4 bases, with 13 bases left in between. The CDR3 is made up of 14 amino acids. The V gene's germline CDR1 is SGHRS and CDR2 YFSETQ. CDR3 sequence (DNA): TGCGCCAGCAGCACGGGCCCGAGCCCAGATACGCAGTATTTT. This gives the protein CASSTGPSPDTQYF.

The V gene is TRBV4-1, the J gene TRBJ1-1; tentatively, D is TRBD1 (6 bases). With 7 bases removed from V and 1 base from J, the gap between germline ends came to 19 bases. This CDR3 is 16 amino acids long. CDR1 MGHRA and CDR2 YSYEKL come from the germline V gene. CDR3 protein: CASTHIQGPKNTEAFF. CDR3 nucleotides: TGCGCCAGCACCCACATACAGGGTCCCAAGAACACTGAAGCTTTCTTT.

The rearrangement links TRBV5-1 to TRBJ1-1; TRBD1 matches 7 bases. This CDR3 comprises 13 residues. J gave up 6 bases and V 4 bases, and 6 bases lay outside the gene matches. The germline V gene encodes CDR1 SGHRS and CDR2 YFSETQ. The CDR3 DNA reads TGCGCCAGCAGCGTCGGGGACAGCCCTGAAGCTTTCTTT. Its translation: CASSVGDSPEAFF.

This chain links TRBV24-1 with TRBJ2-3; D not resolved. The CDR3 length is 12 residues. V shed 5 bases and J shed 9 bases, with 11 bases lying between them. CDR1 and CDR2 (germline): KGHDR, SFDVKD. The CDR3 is CATSAGSSTQYF. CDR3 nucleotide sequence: TGTGCCACCAGTGCGGGTTCCAGCACGCAGTATTTT.

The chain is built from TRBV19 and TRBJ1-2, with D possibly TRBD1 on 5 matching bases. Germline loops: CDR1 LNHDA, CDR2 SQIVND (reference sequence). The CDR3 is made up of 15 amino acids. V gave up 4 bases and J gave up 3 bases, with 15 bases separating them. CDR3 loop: CASSSQGVFDYGYTF. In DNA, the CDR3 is TGTGCCAGTAGTAGCCAGGGAGTATTTGACTATGGCTACACCTTC. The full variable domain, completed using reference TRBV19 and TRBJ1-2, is DGGITQSPKYLFRKEGQNVTLSCEQNLNHDAMYWYRQDPGQGLRLIYYSQIVNDFQKGDIAEGYSVSREKKESFPLTVTSAQKNPTAFYLCASSSQGVFDYGYTFGSGTRLTVV.

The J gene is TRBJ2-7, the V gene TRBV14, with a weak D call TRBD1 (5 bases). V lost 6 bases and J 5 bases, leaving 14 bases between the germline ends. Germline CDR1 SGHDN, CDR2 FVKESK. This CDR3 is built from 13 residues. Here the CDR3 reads CASRSQGTHEQYF. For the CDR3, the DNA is TGTGCCAGCAGGTCCCAGGGAACGCACGAGCAGTACTTC.

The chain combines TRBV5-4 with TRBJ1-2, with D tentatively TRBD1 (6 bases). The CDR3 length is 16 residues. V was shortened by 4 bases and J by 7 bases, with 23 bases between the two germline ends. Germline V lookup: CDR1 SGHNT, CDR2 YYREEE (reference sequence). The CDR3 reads CASSPRGGQAGGGYTF. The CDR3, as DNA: TGTGCCAGCAGCCCACGTGGGGGGCAGGCGGGGGGTGGCTACACCTTC.